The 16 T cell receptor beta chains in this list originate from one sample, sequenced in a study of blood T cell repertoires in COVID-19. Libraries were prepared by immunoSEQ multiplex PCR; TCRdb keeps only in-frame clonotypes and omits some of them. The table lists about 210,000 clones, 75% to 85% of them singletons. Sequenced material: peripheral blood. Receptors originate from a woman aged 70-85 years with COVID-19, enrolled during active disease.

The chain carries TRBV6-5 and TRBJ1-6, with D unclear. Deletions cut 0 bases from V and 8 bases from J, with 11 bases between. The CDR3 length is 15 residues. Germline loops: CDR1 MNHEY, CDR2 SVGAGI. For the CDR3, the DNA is TGTGCCAGCAGTTACTCGTGGGCGTCGCATTCACCCCTCCACTTT. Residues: CASSYSWASHSPLHF.

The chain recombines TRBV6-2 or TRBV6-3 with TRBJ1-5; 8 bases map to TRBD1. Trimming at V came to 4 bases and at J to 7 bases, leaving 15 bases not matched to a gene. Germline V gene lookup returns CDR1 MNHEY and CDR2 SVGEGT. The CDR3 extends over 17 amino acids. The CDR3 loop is CASSSPPGQGVGQPQHF. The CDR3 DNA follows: TGTGCCAGCAGTTCGCCGCCCGGACAGGGAGTAGGGCAGCCCCAGCATTTT.

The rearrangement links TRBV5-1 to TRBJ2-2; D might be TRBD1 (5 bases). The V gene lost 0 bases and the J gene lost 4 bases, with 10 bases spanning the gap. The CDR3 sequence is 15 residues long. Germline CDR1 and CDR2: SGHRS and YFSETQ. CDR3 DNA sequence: TGCGCCAGCAGCTTGGCCGTAGGGGCCACCGGGGAGCTGTTTTTT. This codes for CASSLAVGATGELFF.

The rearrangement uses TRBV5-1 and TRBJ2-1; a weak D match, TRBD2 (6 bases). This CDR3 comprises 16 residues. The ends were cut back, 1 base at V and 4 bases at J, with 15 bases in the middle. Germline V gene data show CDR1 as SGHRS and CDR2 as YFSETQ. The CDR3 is CASSLMAGLGYNEQFF. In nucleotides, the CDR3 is TGCGCCAGCAGCTTGATGGCGGGATTGGGGTACAATGAGCAGTTCTTC.

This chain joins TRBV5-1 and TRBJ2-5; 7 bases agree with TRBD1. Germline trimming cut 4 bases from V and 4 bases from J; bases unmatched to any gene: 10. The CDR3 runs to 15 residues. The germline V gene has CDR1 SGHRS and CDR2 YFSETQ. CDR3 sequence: CASSHGDSGRETQYF. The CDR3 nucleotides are TGCGCCAGCAGCCATGGGGACAGTGGGAGAGAGACCCAGTACTTC.

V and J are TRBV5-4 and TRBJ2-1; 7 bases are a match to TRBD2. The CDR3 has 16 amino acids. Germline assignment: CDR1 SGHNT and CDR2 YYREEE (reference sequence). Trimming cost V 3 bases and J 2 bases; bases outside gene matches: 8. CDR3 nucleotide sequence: TGTGCCAGCAGCTCCCGGCGGGAGCTCACCTACAATGAGCAGTTCTTC. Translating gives CASSSRRELTYNEQFF.

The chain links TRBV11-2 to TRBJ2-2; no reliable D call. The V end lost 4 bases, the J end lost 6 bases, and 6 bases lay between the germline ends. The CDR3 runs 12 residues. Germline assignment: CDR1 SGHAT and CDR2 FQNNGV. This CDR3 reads CASSSPAGELFF. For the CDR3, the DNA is TGTGCCAGCAGCTCCCCTGCCGGGGAGCTGTTTTTT.

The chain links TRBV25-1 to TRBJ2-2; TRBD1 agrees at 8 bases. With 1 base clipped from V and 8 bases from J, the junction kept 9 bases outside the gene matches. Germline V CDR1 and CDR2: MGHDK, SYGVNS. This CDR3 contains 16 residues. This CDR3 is CASSEFGQGSGGELFF. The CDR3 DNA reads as TGTGCCAGCAGTGAATTCGGACAGGGAAGTGGTGGGGAGCTGTTTTTT. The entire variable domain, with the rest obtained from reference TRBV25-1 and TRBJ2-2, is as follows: EADIYQTPRYLVIGTGKKITLECSQTMGHDKMYWYQQDPGMELHLIHYSYGVNSTEKGDLSSESTVSRIRTEHFPLTLESARPSHTSQYLCASSEFGQGSGGELFFGEGSRLTVL.

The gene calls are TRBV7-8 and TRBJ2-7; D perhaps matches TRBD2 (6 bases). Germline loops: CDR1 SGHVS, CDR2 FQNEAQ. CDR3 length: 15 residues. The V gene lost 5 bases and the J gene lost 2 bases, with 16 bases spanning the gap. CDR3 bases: TGTGCCAGCAGCCTTGTGGCGGGGTACCCCTACGAGCAGTACTTC. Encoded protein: CASSLVAGYPYEQYF.

CDR3 coding DNA: TGTGCCAGCAGTTCCCTACCGGGACAGGGCGCGGGGGCCAACGTCCTGACTTTC. This gives the protein CASSSLPGQGAGANVLTF. This sequence joins TRBV28 and TRBJ2-6; 9 positions agree with TRBD1. From germline, CDR1 is MDHEN and CDR2 SYDVKM. This CDR3 has 18 amino acids. The junction had 11 bases not matched to a gene; V was cut back by 4 bases and J by 4 bases.

This chain's CDR3 is CASSLVRSPYNEQFF. DNA of the CDR3: TGTGCCAGCAGCTTGGTTCGGAGTCCCTACAATGAGCAGTTCTTC. The chain has TRBV5-6 and TRBJ2-1, with D unresolved. This CDR3 is built from 15 residues. Germline V gene lookup returns CDR1 SGHDT and CDR2 YYEEEE. V was clipped by 0 bases and J by 2 bases, with 9 bases between them.

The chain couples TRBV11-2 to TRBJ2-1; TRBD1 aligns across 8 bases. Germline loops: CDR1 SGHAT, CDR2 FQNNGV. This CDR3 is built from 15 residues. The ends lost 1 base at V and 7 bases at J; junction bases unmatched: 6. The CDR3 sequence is CASSLGAGGLNEQFF. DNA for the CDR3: TGTGCCAGCAGCTTAGGTGCAGGGGGCTTGAATGAGCAGTTCTTC.

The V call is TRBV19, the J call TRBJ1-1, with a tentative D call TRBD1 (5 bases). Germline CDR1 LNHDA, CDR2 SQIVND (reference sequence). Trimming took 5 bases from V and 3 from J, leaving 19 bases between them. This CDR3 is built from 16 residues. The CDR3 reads CASSPGHLRTDTEAFF. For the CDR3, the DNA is TGTGCCAGTAGTCCCGGACACCTTAGGACGGACACTGAAGCTTTCTTT.

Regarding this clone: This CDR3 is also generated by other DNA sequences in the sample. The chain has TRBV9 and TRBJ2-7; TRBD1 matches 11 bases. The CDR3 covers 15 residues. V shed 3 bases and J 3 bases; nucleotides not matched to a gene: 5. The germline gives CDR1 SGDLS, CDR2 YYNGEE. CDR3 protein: CASSAGTGGFYEQYF. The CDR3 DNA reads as TGTGCCAGCAGCGCTGGGACAGGGGGTTTCTACGAGCAGTACTTC.

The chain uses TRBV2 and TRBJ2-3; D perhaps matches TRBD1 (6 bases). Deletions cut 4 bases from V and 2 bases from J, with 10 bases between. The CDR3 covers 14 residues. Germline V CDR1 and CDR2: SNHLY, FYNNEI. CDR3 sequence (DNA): TGTGCCAGCAGTGCCCAGGGGAACACAGATACGCAGTATTTT. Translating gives CASSAQGNTDTQYF.

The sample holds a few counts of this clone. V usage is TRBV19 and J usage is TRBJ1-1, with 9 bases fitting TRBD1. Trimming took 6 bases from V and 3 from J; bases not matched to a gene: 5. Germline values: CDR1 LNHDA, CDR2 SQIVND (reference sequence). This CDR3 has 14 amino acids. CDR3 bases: TGTGCCAGTAGCATTACAGGGGGCTACACTGAAGCTTTCTTT. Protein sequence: CASSITGGYTEAFF.